This T cell receptor (beta chain) was documented in a study of shared clonotypes between healthy human individuals. Trimming left V 4 bases short and J 3 bases short, with 10 bases between. This CDR3 region has 13 residues. Per the germline V gene, CDR1 is MDHEN and CDR2 is SYDVKM. Data came from immunoSEQ multiplex PCR; TCRdb stores just in-frame clones and leaves some out. The sample yields about 1 million clones, about 74% seen once. Sequencing was performed on memory CD4+ T cells sorted from blood. The subset was: CD45RA-negative fraction. J is TRBJ2-7 and V is TRBV28; TRBD1 is a possible D gene (6 bases). This sequence originates from a man aged 18 to 35 in good health. CDR3 amino acids: CASSSGAIYEQYF. The CDR3 DNA reads as TGTGCCAGCAGTTCAGGGGCTATCTACGAGCAGTACTTC.